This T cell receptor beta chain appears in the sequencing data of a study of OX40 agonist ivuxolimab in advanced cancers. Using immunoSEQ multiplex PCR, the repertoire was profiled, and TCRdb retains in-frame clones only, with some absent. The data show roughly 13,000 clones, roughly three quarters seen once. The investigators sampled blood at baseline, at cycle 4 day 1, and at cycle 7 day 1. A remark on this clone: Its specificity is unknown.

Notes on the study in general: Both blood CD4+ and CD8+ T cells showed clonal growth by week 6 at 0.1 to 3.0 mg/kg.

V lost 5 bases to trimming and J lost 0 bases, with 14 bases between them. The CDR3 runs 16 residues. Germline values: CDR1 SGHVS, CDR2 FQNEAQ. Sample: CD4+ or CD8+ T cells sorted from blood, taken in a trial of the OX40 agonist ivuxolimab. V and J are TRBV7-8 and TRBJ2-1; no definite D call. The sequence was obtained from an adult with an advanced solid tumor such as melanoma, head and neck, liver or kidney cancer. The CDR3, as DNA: TGTGCCAGCAGCGTAGAGGCCAAGAGCTCCTACAATGAGCAGTTCTTC. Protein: CASSVEAKSSYNEQFF.